One and the same sample provided the 14 T cell receptor beta chains below, sequenced in a study of regulatory T cells in long-lasting Graves disease. Combining iRepertoire HTBI primers with Arm-PCR of CDR3 regions, the authors built TCR beta libraries. TCRdb analysed the multiplex PCR reads with MiXCR anew, one entry per CDR3 protein. The sample gives approximately 400,000 distinct CDR3 sequences, roughly 24% of which show up once; 25% to 35% is in the top ten. Time point: persistent/refractory GD, antithyroid drugs over 5 years with positive TRAb. Making the TCR library involved RNA that had been extracted from PBMCs. The sample here was peripheral blood mononuclear cells (PBMCs), taken when the disease was refractory, from a patient treated with antithyroid drugs. These receptors were collected from a middle-aged woman with Graves disease.

V usage is TRBV10-3 and J usage is TRBJ2-5, with a possible D match to TRBD1 (6 bases). This CDR3 is 13 amino acids long. CDR1 and CDR2 from the germline V gene are ENHRY and SYGVKD. The V and J ends lost 5 bases and 5 bases respectively, with 12 bases between them. The CDR3 here is CAISSQGEETQYF. DNA of the CDR3: TGTGCCATCAGTTCACAGGGAGAGGAGACCCAGTACTTC.

This clonotype was observed a handful of times. The genes are TRBV2 and TRBJ1-2; weak D call: TRBD1 (5 bases). In germline, CDR1 is SNHLY, CDR2 FYNNEI. V was pared by 7 bases and J by 8 bases, with 17 bases between. The CDR3 spans 13 residues. The CDR3 reads CASNRRGGVGYTF. The CDR3 coding sequence is TGTGCCAGCAATCGTAGGGGAGGGGTGGGCTACACCTTC.

This clonotype was detected many times. The genes are TRBV7-8 and TRBJ2-7, with D unresolved. V lost 0 bases and J lost 4, with 7 bases in between. The CDR3 loop spans 13 amino acids. Germline V gives CDR1 SGHVS, CDR2 FQNEAQ. CDR3 in amino acids: CASSLAGQYEQYF. The CDR3 DNA is TGTGCCAGCAGCTTAGCCGGCCAATACGAGCAGTACTTC.

This chain links TRBV5-1 with TRBJ1-5; 9 nucleotides line up with TRBD1. Germline V gene lookup returns CDR1 SGHRS and CDR2 YFSETQ. CDR3 length: 14 residues. J was trimmed by 7 bases and V by 4 bases; bases with no gene match: 6. The chain's CDR3 is CASSPDRGGQPQHF. CDR3 in DNA: TGCGCCAGCAGCCCGGACAGGGGTGGCCAGCCCCAGCATTTT.

Regarding this clonotype: Given a much more abundant clone one base away, this may be a read error. This chain joins TRBV11-2 and TRBJ2-7; possible D gene TRBD2, 5 bases. Looked up from germline, CDR1 is SGHAT and CDR2 is FQNNGV. CDR3 length equals 14 residues. CDR3 sequence: CASSLAGNRYEQHF. The DNA for the CDR3 is TGTGCCAGCAGCTTAGCGGGGAACCGCTACGAGCAGCACTTC. Combining the CDR3 with reference TRBV11-2 and TRBJ2-7 gives the whole variable domain EAGVAQSPRYKIIEKRQSVAFWCNPISGHATLYWYQQILGQGPKLLIQFQNNGVVDDSQLPKDRFSAERLKGVDSTLKIQPAKLEDSAVYLCASSLAGNRYEQHFGPGTRLTVT.

In this sample, this clonotype turned up many times. This chain joins TRBV6-1 and TRBJ2-7; 10 bases agree with TRBD1. V dropped 6 bases and J dropped 6; count of bases not matched to a gene: 2. The length of the CDR3 is 12 residues. The germline V gene encodes CDR1 MNHNS and CDR2 SASEGT. The CDR3 region has the DNA TGTGCCAGCAGAGACAGGGGGCGCGAGCAGTACTTC. Translated, it gives CASRDRGREQYF.

This clonotype has at least ten counts. The gene calls are TRBV28 and TRBJ1-1; D uncertain. This CDR3 is built from 15 residues. Germline lookup yields CDR1 MDHEN and CDR2 SYDVKM. V lost 1 base, J lost 3 bases, and 12 bases lay in between. This CDR3 reads CASSLFGETHTEAFF. The DNA of the CDR3 is TGTGCCAGCAGTTTATTCGGGGAAACACACACTGAAGCTTTCTTT.

This clonotype was counted at least ten times. The chain carries TRBV11-2 and TRBJ2-6; weak D call: TRBD1 (5 bases). The CDR3 runs to 17 residues. V was trimmed by 5 bases and J by 2 bases, leaving 16 bases between them. Germline V CDR1 and CDR2: SGHAT, FQNNGV. In DNA form, the CDR3 reads TGTGCCAGCAGCCCAACGACCAGGACAACTGGGGCCAACGTCCTGACTTTC. This translates into CASSPTTRTTGANVLTF.

This chain joins TRBV19 and TRBJ1-1; unclear D gene. Trimming left V 3 bases short and J 0 bases short, with 14 bases between. Germline V gene sequence: CDR1 LNHDA, CDR2 SQIVND (reference sequence). This CDR3 has 16 residues. The CDR3 region has the DNA TGTGCCAGTAGTATCGATTCGAGGTCTGTGAACACTGAAGCTTTCTTT. This encodes CASSIDSRSVNTEAFF.

This clonotype was recorded at least ten times. The chain couples TRBV6-6 to TRBJ1-1; D unclear. V gave up 0 bases and J gave up 0 bases, with 8 bases separating them. CDR1 and CDR2 (germline): MNHNY, SVGAGI (reference sequence). The CDR3 is made up of 15 amino acids. CDR3 bases: TGTGCCAGCAGTTACTCGGGCTTAATGAACACTGAAGCTTTCTTT. Protein sequence: CASSYSGLMNTEAFF.

Ten or more counts support this clonotype. The J gene is TRBJ1-2, the V gene TRBV9; TRBD1 matches at 7 bases. Germline assignment: CDR1 SGDLS and CDR2 YYNGEE. The CDR3 sequence is 14 residues long. V lost 3 bases and J lost 5; bases outside the gene matches: 7. The CDR3 is CASSGPGTAYGYTF. The DNA of the CDR3 is TGTGCCAGCAGCGGACCCGGGACAGCATATGGCTACACCTTC.

This clonotype has more than one count but fewer than ten. V usage is TRBV10-1 and J usage is TRBJ2-3; D is ambiguous. This CDR3 is built from 14 residues. Germline values: CDR1 WNHNN, CDR2 SYGVQD (reference sequence). Trimming stripped 2 bases from V and 0 bases from J, with 6 bases between. CDR3 coding DNA: TGCGCCAGCAGTGAGGGCAGAAGCACAGATACGCAGTATTTT. Its protein product is CASSEGRSTDTQYF.

This clonotype was recorded at least ten times. The chain carries TRBV19 and TRBJ2-7; 11 bases line up with TRBD1. J gave up 1 base and V 6 bases, and 2 bases lay outside the gene matches. CDR3 length: 14 amino acids. Per the germline V gene, CDR1 is LNHDA and CDR2 is SQIVND (reference sequence). The CDR3 DNA reads TGTGCCAGTAGGGGGACAGGGGGTTCCTACGAGCAGTACTTC. Translation gives CASRGTGGSYEQYF.

This clonotype was seen ten or more times. This chain links TRBV29-1 with TRBJ2-5, with D possibly TRBD2 on 6 matching bases. Germline CDR1 is SQVTM and CDR2 is ANQGSEA. The V gene lost 3 bases and the J gene lost 3 bases, with 32 bases spanning the gap. CDR3 length equals 20 residues. CDR3 in amino acids: CSVDGVTGGLRDPSEETQYF. For the CDR3, the DNA is TGCAGCGTTGACGGAGTGACGGGTGGGCTGCGGGATCCCTCTGAAGAGACCCAGTACTTC.